The clone carrying this TCR beta chain was picked up one time. Antigen specificity is unknown. Some clones are missing from TCRdb's copy, which holds only in-frame ones; the method was immunoSEQ multiplex PCR. Here the sample spans around 62,000 clones, around two thirds being singletons. The data were taken from a study of vaccination effects on CD4 cells after COVID-19. Following 10 days of culture, CD4+ T cells were isolated. As their vaccination, participants received two doses of either BNT162b2 or mRNA-1273. Overall study results and limits: The study enrolled few convalescent patients and sampled no early post-infection timepoints.

The CDR3 runs to 16 residues. In germline, CDR1 is MNHEY, CDR2 SMNVEV (reference sequence). With 2 bases removed from V and 5 bases from J, the gap between germline ends came to 18 bases. This sample comprised CD4+ T cells from PBMCs cultured without peptide, obtained after COVID-19 vaccination. The chain uses TRBV27 and TRBJ1-1, with D possibly TRBD1 on 6 matching bases. The TCR sequence derives from a human donor who received a COVID-19 vaccine. This CDR3 is CASSLTRLGGRTEAFF. Written as DNA, the CDR3 is TGTGCCAGCAGTTTAACTCGGTTGGGGGGGCGGACTGAAGCTTTCTTT.